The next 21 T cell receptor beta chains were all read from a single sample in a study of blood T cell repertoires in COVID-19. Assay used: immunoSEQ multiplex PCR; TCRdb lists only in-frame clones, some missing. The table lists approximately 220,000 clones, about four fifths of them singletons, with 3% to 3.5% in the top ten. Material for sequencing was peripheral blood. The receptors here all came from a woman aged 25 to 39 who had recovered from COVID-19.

Here the CDR3 DNA reads TGTGCCAGCAGCTTAGCCCCAATCCCCGCGGACATTCAGTACTTC. This sequence encodes CASSLAPIPADIQYF. The J gene is TRBJ2-4, the V gene TRBV7-9; D remains ambiguous. V was cut by 0 bases and J by 8 bases, with 14 bases left in between. Germline V CDR1 and CDR2: SEHNR, FQNEAQ (reference sequence). The CDR3 length is 15 residues.

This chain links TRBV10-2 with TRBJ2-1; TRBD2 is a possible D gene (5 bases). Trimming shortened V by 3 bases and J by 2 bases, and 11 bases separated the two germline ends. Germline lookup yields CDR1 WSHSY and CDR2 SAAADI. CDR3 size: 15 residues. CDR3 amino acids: CASSDRGPAYNEQFF. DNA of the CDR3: TGCGCCAGCAGTGACCGAGGGCCTGCCTACAATGAGCAGTTCTTC.

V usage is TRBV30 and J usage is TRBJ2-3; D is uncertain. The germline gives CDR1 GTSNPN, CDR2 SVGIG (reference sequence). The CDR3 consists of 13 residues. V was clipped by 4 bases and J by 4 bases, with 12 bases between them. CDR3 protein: CAWTPVSSDTQYF. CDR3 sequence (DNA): TGTGCCTGGACCCCCGTTAGCTCAGATACGCAGTATTTT.

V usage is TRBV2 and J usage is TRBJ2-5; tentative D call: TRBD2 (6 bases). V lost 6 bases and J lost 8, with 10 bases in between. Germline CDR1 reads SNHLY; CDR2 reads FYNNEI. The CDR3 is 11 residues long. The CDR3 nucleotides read TGTGCCAGCAGGGGAGGAACTACCCAGTACTTC. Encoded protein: CASRGGTTQYF.

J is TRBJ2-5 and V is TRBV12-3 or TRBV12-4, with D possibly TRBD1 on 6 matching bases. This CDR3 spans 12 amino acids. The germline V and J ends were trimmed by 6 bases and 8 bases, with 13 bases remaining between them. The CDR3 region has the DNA TGTGCCAGCAGCCTAGGACAGATTACCCAGTACTTC. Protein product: CASSLGQITQYF.

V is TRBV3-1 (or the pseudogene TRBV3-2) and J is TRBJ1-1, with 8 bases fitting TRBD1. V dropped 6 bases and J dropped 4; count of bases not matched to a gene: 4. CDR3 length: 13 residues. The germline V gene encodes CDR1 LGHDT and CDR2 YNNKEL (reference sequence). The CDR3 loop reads CASRYTGGTEAFF. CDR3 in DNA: TGTGCCAGCAGGTACACAGGGGGCACTGAAGCTTTCTTT.

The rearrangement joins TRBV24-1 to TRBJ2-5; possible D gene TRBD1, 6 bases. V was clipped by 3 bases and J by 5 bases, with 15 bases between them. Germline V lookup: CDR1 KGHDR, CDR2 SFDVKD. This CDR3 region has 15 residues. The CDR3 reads CATSDLLGGPETQYF. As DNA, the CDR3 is TGTGCCACCAGTGATCTCCTAGGGGGTCCGGAGACCCAGTACTTC.

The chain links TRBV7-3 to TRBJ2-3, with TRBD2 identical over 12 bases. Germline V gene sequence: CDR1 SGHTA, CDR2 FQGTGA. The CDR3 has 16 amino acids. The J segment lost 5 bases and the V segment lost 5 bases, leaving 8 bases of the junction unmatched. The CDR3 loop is CASSLRLAGAGDTQYF. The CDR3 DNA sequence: TGTGCCAGCAGCCTACGACTAGCGGGAGCGGGAGATACGCAGTATTTT.

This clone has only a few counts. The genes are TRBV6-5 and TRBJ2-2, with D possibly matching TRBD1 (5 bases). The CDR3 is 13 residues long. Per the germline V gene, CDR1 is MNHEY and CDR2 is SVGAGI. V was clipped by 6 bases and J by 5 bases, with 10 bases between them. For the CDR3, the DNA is TGTGCCAGCAGGCCCAGGGAAACCGGGGAGCTGTTTTTT. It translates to CASRPRETGELFF.

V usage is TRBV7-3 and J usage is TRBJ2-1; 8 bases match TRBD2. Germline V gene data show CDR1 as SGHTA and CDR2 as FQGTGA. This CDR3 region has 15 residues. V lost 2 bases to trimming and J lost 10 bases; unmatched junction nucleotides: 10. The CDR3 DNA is TGTGCCAGCAGCTTATACGGTGGTAGCGGGAACGAGCAGTTCTTC. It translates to CASSLYGGSGNEQFF.

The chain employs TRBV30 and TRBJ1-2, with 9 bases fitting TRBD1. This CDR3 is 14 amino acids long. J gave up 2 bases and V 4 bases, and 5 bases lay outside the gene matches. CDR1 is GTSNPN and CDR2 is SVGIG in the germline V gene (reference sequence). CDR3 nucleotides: TGTGCCTGGACTACTGGACAGGGGAACTATGGCTACACCTTC. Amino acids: CAWTTGQGNYGYTF.

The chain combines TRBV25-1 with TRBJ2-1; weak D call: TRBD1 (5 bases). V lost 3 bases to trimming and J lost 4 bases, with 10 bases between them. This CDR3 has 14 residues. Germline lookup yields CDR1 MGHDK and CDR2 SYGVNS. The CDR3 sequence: CASSDLGAYNEQFF. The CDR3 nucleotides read TGTGCCAGCAGTGATTTAGGGGCTTACAATGAGCAGTTCTTC.

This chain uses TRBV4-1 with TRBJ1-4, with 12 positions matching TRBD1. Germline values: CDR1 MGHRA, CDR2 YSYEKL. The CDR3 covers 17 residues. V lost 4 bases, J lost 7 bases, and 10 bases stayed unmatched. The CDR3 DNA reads TGCGCCAGCAGCCTTGAAGGGGGGACAGGGGGCCGTGAAAAACTGTTTTTT. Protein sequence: CASSLEGGTGGREKLFF.

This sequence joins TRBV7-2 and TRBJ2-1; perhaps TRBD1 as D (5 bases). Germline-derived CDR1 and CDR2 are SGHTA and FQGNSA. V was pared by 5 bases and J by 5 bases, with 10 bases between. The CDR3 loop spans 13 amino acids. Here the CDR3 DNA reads TGTGCCAGCAGCGCGATCAGGGACAATGAGCAGTTCTTC. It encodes CASSAIRDNEQFF. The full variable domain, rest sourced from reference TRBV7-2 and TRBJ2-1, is GAGVSQSPSNKVTEKGKDVELRCDPISGHTALYWYRQSLGQGLEFLIYFQGNSAPDKSGLPSDRFSAERTGGSVSTLTIQRTQQEDSAVYLCASSAIRDNEQFFGPGTRLTVL.

The CDR3 DNA reads as TGTGCCAGCGAGGGGGGACAGGACTACTACGAGCAGTACTTC. This encodes CASEGGQDYYEQYF. The chain couples TRBV28 to TRBJ2-7, with 8 bases fitting TRBD1. J was trimmed by 3 bases and V by 8 bases; bases with no gene match: 9. CDR3 length: 14 amino acids. The V gene's germline CDR1 is MDHEN and CDR2 SYDVKM.

CDR3 in amino acids: CATSTGDYEQYF. The CDR3 nucleotides are TGTGCCACCAGTACAGGGGACTACGAGCAGTACTTC. The rearrangement joins TRBV24-1 to TRBJ2-7, with 7 nucleotides matching TRBD1. Germline-derived CDR1 and CDR2 are KGHDR and SFDVKD. The J segment lost 3 bases and the V segment lost 6 bases, leaving 1 base of the junction unmatched. This CDR3 comprises 12 residues.

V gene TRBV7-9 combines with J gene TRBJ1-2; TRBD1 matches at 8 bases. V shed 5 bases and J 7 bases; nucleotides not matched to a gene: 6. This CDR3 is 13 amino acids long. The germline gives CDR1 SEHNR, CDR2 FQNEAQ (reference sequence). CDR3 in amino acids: CASSATGEGGYTF. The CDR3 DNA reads TGTGCCAGCAGCGCGACAGGGGAGGGTGGCTACACCTTC.

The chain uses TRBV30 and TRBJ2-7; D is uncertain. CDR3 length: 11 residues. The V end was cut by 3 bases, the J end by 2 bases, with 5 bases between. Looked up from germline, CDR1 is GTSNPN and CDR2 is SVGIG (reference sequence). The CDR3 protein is CAWRLTYEQYF. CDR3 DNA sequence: TGTGCCTGGAGACTAACCTACGAGCAGTACTTC.

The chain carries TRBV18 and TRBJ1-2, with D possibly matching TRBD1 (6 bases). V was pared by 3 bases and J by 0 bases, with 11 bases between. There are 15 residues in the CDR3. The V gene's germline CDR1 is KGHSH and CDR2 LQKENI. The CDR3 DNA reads TGTGCCAGCTCACCCGGGACACCTTCTAACTATGGCTACACCTTC. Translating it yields CASSPGTPSNYGYTF.

The CDR3 bases are TGTGCCAGCAGCTACGGTTACAATGAGCAGTTCTTC. It codes for CASSYGYNEQFF. The V call is TRBV7-3, the J call TRBJ2-1, with D uncertain. CDR1 is SGHTA, CDR2 FQGTGA, per germline. Trimming left V 4 bases short and J 4 bases short, with 5 bases between. This CDR3 spans 12 amino acids.

This CDR3 reads CASSEHAVGTDTQYF. The CDR3 region has the DNA TGCGCCAGCAGTGAGCATGCGGTAGGCACAGATACGCAGTATTTT. The chain couples TRBV10-1 to TRBJ2-3; D is ambiguous. Trimming pared 2 bases from V and 1 base from J, leaving 10 bases between. CDR3 length equals 15 residues. CDR1 is WNHNN, CDR2 SYGVQD, per germline (reference sequence).